The present TCR beta chain was sequenced within a study of cytomegalovirus exposure and HLA in healthy donors. Whole-study results and caveats: According to the study, 160 or so TCR beta chains were cytomegalovirus-associated. Analysis was carried out at a later point, and it linked a missense DCLRE1C variant to TCR beta V- and J-gene trimming.

This clone was recorded once. Its antigen is still unknown. CDR3 size: 14 residues. Germline-derived CDR1 and CDR2 are SGHTA and FQGNSA. Between the trimmed V and J ends, which lost 5 bases and 5 bases, there was a span of 15 bases. This PCR relied on a set of 60 Vbeta primers and 13 Jbeta primers. Source study methods: In a later analysis, of tens of millions of unique beta chains, around 9.9 million appeared in at least two donors. Assay used: immunoSEQ multiplex PCR; TCRdb lists only in-frame clones, some missing. The V and J calls and clone size are taken from that table; D and trimming were inferred from the DNA. The sample comprises around 220,000 clones, approximately 80% of which are singletons, and around 0.2% rests with the top ten.

This sequence joins TRBV7-2 and TRBJ1-2; D not certain. Sequencing was carried out using PBMCs. This receptor was taken from a girl under 10 years old in good health and CMV-seronegative. The CDR3 coding sequence is TGTGCCAGCAGCCCCGCGTCCGCGTATTATGGCTACACCTTC. Amino acid sequence: CASSPASAYYGYTF.